Below, 32 T cell receptor beta chains from the same sample are listed, as sequenced in a study of early T cells in non-severe SARS-CoV-2 infection. TCRdb itself ran the 5' RACE reads through MiXCR, one entry per CDR3 protein. The table includes tens of thousands of distinct CDR3 sequences, over 10% detected once. Source: whole blood, taken at baseline. Receptors were obtained from an adult who was a healthcare worker with PCR-confirmed SARS-CoV-2 infection or an uninfected control (not recorded which).

This clonotype was seen only a few times. This chain uses TRBV4-3 with TRBJ1-3; D is unclear. The germline V gene encodes CDR1 LGHNA and CDR2 YSLEER. V dropped 1 base and J dropped 2 bases, with 6 bases sitting between them. CDR3 size: 14 residues. The CDR3 nucleotides read TGCGCCAGCAGCCAAGCTCGACCTGGAAACACCATATATTTT. It encodes CASSQARPGNTIYF.

Ten or more counts support this clonotype. The genes are TRBV6-1 and TRBJ2-7, with 9 bases aligning to TRBD1. The trim removed 4 bases at V and 2 bases at J, leaving 3 bases unmatched. The CDR3 runs 14 residues. In germline, CDR1 is MNHNS, CDR2 SASEGT. This chain's CDR3 is CASSVGQGTYEQYF. CDR3 coding DNA: TGTGCCAGCAGTGTGGGACAGGGAACCTACGAGCAGTACTTC.

This chain connects TRBV9 to TRBJ2-4; TRBD1 matches 9 bases. The ends lost 4 bases at V and 7 bases at J; junction bases unmatched: 6. The CDR3 has 14 amino acids. Germline V gene data show CDR1 as SGDLS and CDR2 as YYNGEE. CDR3 DNA sequence: TGTGCCAGCAGCCCTCGGACAGGGGAGAACATTCAGTACTTC. It yields the protein CASSPRTGENIQYF.

The chain uses TRBV27 and TRBJ1-2, with 8 bases identical to TRBD1. Looked up from germline, CDR1 is MNHEY and CDR2 is SMNVEV (reference sequence). This CDR3 comprises 13 residues. With V trimmed by 6 bases and J by 4 bases, 4 bases remained unmatched. The CDR3 is CASRPTGAYGYTF. The CDR3 DNA follows: TGTGCCAGCAGGCCGACAGGGGCCTATGGCTACACCTTC.

This chain connects TRBV2 to TRBJ2-7, with 7 bases that match TRBD1. Per the germline V gene, CDR1 is SNHLY and CDR2 is FYNNEI. The CDR3 runs to 18 residues. J lost 2 bases, V lost 3 bases, and 16 bases had no gene match. CDR3 nucleotides: TGTGCCAGCAGTGAGACAGGGCGCCTGGGGCGGGCCCCCTACGAGCAGTACTTC. This gives the protein CASSETGRLGRAPYEQYF.

The chain couples TRBV15 to TRBJ1-1, with D perhaps matching TRBD1 (5 bases). V gave up 11 bases and J gave up 0 bases, with 19 bases separating them. Germline V CDR1 and CDR2: LNHNV, YYDKDF (reference sequence). The CDR3 loop spans 15 amino acids. The CDR3 sequence: CAATLNRGVNTEAFF. As DNA, the CDR3 is TGTGCCGCAACCCTTAATAGAGGGGTGAACACTGAAGCTTTCTTT. The whole variable domain, filled in from reference TRBV15 and TRBJ1-1, reads DAMVIQNPRYQVTQFGKPVTLSCSQTLNHNVMYWYQQKSSQAPKLLFHYYDKDFNNEADTPDNFQSRRPNTSFCFLDIRSPGLGDTAMYLCAATLNRGVNTEAFFGQGTRLTVV.

This clonotype showed up just a few times. This chain links TRBV19 with TRBJ2-3; D unresolved. V was clipped by 3 bases and J by 4 bases, with 8 bases between them. The CDR3 extends over 13 amino acids. The V gene's germline CDR1 is LNHDA and CDR2 SQIVND (reference sequence). CDR3 amino acids: CASSIVPADTQYF. CDR3 nucleotides: TGTGCCAGTAGTATCGTTCCGGCAGATACGCAGTATTTT.

The chain links TRBV5-1 to TRBJ2-3, with TRBD2 matching over 13 bases. This CDR3 spans 18 amino acids. Trimming cost V 2 bases and J 3 bases; bases outside gene matches: 9. Germline-derived CDR1 and CDR2 are SGHRS and YFSETQ. CDR3 DNA: TGCGCCAGCAGCTTTACTAGCGGGGGGGCCCTTACGACAGATACGCAGTATTTT. Residues: CASSFTSGGALTTDTQYF.

This sequence joins TRBV23-1 and TRBJ2-2, with 8 bases fitting TRBD2. TRBV23-1 is an open reading frame whose function is uncertain. Germline trimming cut 10 bases from V and 0 bases from J; bases unmatched to any gene: 7. The CDR3 is 15 residues long. CDR3 coding DNA: TGCGCCATACGCGGGGGGACGGCGAACACCGGGGAGCTGTTTTTT. Residues: CAIRGGTANTGELFF.

This clonotype appeared a few times. The genes are TRBV6-1 and TRBJ2-7; D is undetermined. Germline V gives CDR1 MNHNS, CDR2 SASEGT. V dropped 3 bases and J dropped 1 base, with 4 bases sitting between them. CDR3 length equals 12 residues. For the CDR3, the DNA is TGTGCCAGCAGTGAGAGTTCCTACGAGCAGTACTTC. This encodes CASSESSYEQYF.

This clonotype was counted between two and nine times. V and J are TRBV27 and TRBJ1-5; D is unresolved. The CDR3 is made up of 14 amino acids. The ends were cut back, 4 bases at V and 7 bases at J, with 14 bases in the middle. Germline loops: CDR1 MNHEY, CDR2 SMNVEV (reference sequence). The CDR3 DNA sequence: TGTGCCAGCAGTTCCGTGGGCCCAAGGCAGCCCCAGCATTTT. Protein: CASSSVGPRQPQHF.

This clonotype was picked up a small number of times. One end of the junction does not line up with germline, which may come from a read error. CDR3 sequence: CASSYRMAGANVLIF. The CDR3 region has the DNA TGTGCCAGCAGCTACAGGATGGCTGGGGCCAACGTCCTGATTTTC. V is TRBV5-6 and J is TRBJ2-6; possible D gene TRBD1, 5 bases. The CDR3 consists of 15 residues. CDR1 SGHDT and CDR2 YYEEEE come from the germline V gene.

The sample holds a few counts of this clonotype. The rearrangement uses TRBV20-1 and TRBJ2-3; TRBD2 matches 8 bases. The V segment lost 6 bases and the J segment 6 bases; nucleotides outside the gene matches: 8. There are 13 residues in the CDR3. In germline, CDR1 is DFQATT, CDR2 SNEGSKA (reference sequence). The CDR3 DNA follows: TGCAGTGCCTATCGGGGGGGCAGGGATACGCAGTATTTT. Its protein product is CSAYRGGRDTQYF.

This clonotype ranks as medium-sized. This chain joins TRBV7-6 and TRBJ2-3; D ambiguous. V lost 5 bases, J lost 0 bases, and 18 bases lay in between. This CDR3 region has 17 residues. Germline V gene lookup returns CDR1 SGHVS and CDR2 FNYEAQ. The CDR3 DNA reads TGTGCCAGCAGCCCGGTCACGTCCCATACTAGCACAGATACGCAGTATTTT. It specifies CASSPVTSHTSTDTQYF.

The chain links TRBV4-1 to TRBJ1-5; D ambiguous. V was clipped by 6 bases and J by 7 bases, with 13 bases between them. The CDR3 sequence is 13 residues long. The germline CDR1 and CDR2 sequences are MGHRA and YSYEKL. The CDR3 reads CASSRVGSQPQHF. CDR3 DNA sequence: TGCGCCAGCAGTAGGGTGGGGTCCCAGCCCCAGCATTTT.

In its sample, this clonotype was seen many times. The rearrangement links TRBV2 to TRBJ1-5; D perhaps matches TRBD1 (5 bases). Trimming pared 6 bases from V and 3 bases from J, leaving 12 bases between. Germline lookup yields CDR1 SNHLY and CDR2 FYNNEI. This CDR3 contains 14 residues. The CDR3 nucleotides are TGTGCCAGCAGCGGGGACGGCCTCAATCAGCCCCAGCATTTT. It is translated as CASSGDGLNQPQHF.

This clonotype was recorded at least ten times. V gene TRBV6-5 combines with J gene TRBJ1-6; TRBD1 aligns across 10 bases. CDR3 length equals 15 residues. The V segment lost 6 bases and the J segment 14 bases; nucleotides outside the gene matches: 13. Germline V gene sequence: CDR1 MNHEY, CDR2 SVGAGI. The CDR3 here is CASSPPGTGASTLHF. The CDR3 DNA reads TGTGCCAGCAGCCCTCCCGGGACAGGGGCCTCGACCCTCCACTTT.

Regarding this clonotype: A junction boundary mismatches the germline segment, possibly from a read error. The chain combines TRBV7-6 with TRBJ2-2; D is perhaps TRBD2 (5 bases). Germline values: CDR1 SGHVS, CDR2 FNYEAQ. The CDR3 runs 17 residues. CDR3 nucleotides: TGTGTCAGCAGCTTAGTGCCGGAGTTCGCGAACACCGGGGAGCCGTTTTTT. Encoded protein: CVSSLVPEFANTGEPFF.

The chain is built from TRBV6-2 or TRBV6-3 and TRBJ2-4; 7 bases match TRBD1. This CDR3 spans 16 amino acids. The V and J ends lost 6 bases and 1 base, in that order; junction bases with no gene match: 9. Germline CDR1 and CDR2: MNHEY and SVGEGT. CDR3 coding DNA: TGTGCCAGCAGACCGGACAGGCTAGGGGCCAAAAACATTCAGTACTTC. It specifies CASRPDRLGAKNIQYF.

This clonotype was picked up many times. The chain links TRBV7-9 to TRBJ2-3; D might be TRBD1 (6 bases). The CDR3 extends over 15 amino acids. Trimming took off 1 base at V and 1 base at J, with 9 bases between the two ends. CDR1 SEHNR and CDR2 FQNEAQ come from the germline V gene (reference sequence). CDR3 DNA: TGTGCCAGCAGCTTAGGGGGGCCAGGCACAGATACGCAGTATTTT. Translation: CASSLGGPGTDTQYF. Variable domain in full (rest from reference TRBV7-9 and TRBJ2-3): DTGVSQNPRHKITKRGQNVTFRCDPISEHNRLYWYRQTLGQGPEFLTYFQNEAQLEKSRLLSDRFSAERPKGSFSTLEIQRTEQGDSAMYLCASSLGGPGTDTQYFGPGTRLTVL.

The table lists this clonotype with many counts. The chain employs TRBV3-1 and TRBJ2-4; 7 positions agree with TRBD2. The germline CDR1 and CDR2 sequences are LGHDT and YNNKEL (reference sequence). The CDR3 spans 16 residues. Trimming at V came to 1 base and at J to 9 bases, leaving 12 bases not matched to a gene. The CDR3: CASSQGAGPGKGIQYF. CDR3 bases: TGTGCCAGCAGCCAAGGAGCGGGGCCTGGGAAGGGCATTCAGTACTTC.

J is TRBJ2-1 and V is TRBV15; a weak D match, TRBD1 (6 bases). Per the germline V gene, CDR1 is LNHNV and CDR2 is YYDKDF (reference sequence). Trimming took 5 bases from V and 1 from J, leaving 24 bases between them. CDR3 length: 19 residues. CDR3 sequence: CATSAHSGDTRRSYNEQFF. The CDR3 DNA sequence: TGTGCCACCAGCGCTCATTCCGGGGACACCCGAAGATCCTACAATGAGCAGTTCTTC.

The V gene is TRBV19, the J gene TRBJ2-7; D perhaps matches TRBD1 (5 bases). V dropped 1 base and J dropped 2 bases, with 9 bases sitting between them. CDR3 size: 14 residues. Germline CDR1 reads LNHDA; CDR2 reads SQIVND (reference sequence). The CDR3 here is CASSIGGGPYEQYF. The CDR3 bases are TGTGCCAGTAGTATAGGGGGCGGACCCTACGAGCAGTACTTC.

This chain joins TRBV27 and TRBJ1-3, with unresolved D. The CDR3 has 14 residues. V dropped 8 bases and J dropped 0 bases, with 11 bases sitting between them. Germline V gene lookup returns CDR1 MNHEY and CDR2 SMNVEV (reference sequence). The CDR3, as DNA: TGTGCCAGCCGGTCGACAAGCTCTGGAAACACCATATATTTT. Residues: CASRSTSSGNTIYF.

Comments on this clonotype: This may stem from a read error, because a much larger clone lies one nucleotide away. The rearrangement links TRBV11-2 to TRBJ2-2, with D uncertain. This CDR3 is 14 amino acids long. Germline assignment: CDR1 SGHAT and CDR2 FQNNGV. The CDR3 reads CTSSFKANTGELFF. CDR3 coding DNA: TGTACCAGCAGCTTTAAAGCGAACACCGGGGAGCTGTTTTTT.

The chain recombines TRBV2 with TRBJ2-6; 7 bases fit TRBD1. Unmatched junction bases numbered 1, after V lost 6 bases and J lost 2 bases. This CDR3 has 14 residues. In germline, CDR1 is SNHLY, CDR2 FYNNEI. The CDR3 spells CASRGTAGANVLTF. The CDR3 region has the DNA TGTGCCAGCAGGGGGACAGCTGGGGCCAACGTCCTGACTTTC. The full variable domain, with the rest looked up from reference TRBV2 and TRBJ2-6, is EPEVTQTPSHQVTQMGQEVILRCVPISNHLYFYWYRQILGQKVEFLVSFYNNEISEKSEIFDDQFSVERPDGSNFTLKIRSTKLEDSAMYFCASRGTAGANVLTFGAGSRLTVL.

This clonotype has just a few counts. The rearrangement uses TRBV7-8 and TRBJ2-2; a weak D match, TRBD1 (7 bases). The germline gives CDR1 SGHVS, CDR2 FQNEAQ. Deletions cut 0 bases from V and 3 bases from J, with 11 bases between. The CDR3 loop spans 16 amino acids. The CDR3, as DNA: TGTGCCAGCAGCTTAGCCAGGGGGGTATACACCGGGGAGCTGTTTTTT. Its protein is CASSLARGVYTGELFF.

The chain uses TRBV19 and TRBJ2-6, with 9 bases fitting TRBD1. The trim removed 7 bases at V and 4 bases at J, leaving 14 bases unmatched. This CDR3 has 18 amino acids. Germline loops: CDR1 LNHDA, CDR2 SQIVND (reference sequence). In nucleotides, the CDR3 is TGTGCCAGTAAGGGTGTGGGACAGGGAGTCCCCGGGGCCAACGTCCTGACTTTC. As protein: CASKGVGQGVPGANVLTF.

There are many counts of this clonotype. The chain is built from TRBV20-1 and TRBJ2-3, with D unclear. This CDR3 has 14 residues. Germline values: CDR1 DFQATT, CDR2 SNEGSKA (reference sequence). Trimming pared 5 bases from V and 2 bases from J, leaving 14 bases between. In nucleotides, the CDR3 is TGCAGTGCTTTGGAGAGTACTTACACAGATACGCAGTATTTT. Translated, it gives CSALESTYTDTQYF.

In this sample, this clonotype turned up a few times. The chain carries TRBV18 and TRBJ2-3, with D hard to call. The V gene's germline CDR1 is KGHSH and CDR2 LQKENI. Trimming pared 3 bases from V and 2 bases from J, leaving 15 bases between. CDR3 length: 16 amino acids. In DNA form, the CDR3 reads TGTGCCAGCTCACCCGCCTCCCGGCCCTACACAGATACGCAGTATTTT. Protein product: CASSPASRPYTDTQYF.

This clonotype was observed a few times. The rearrangement joins TRBV27 to TRBJ2-1, with D maybe TRBD1 (5 bases). CDR1 is MNHEY and CDR2 is SMNVEV in the germline V gene (reference sequence). V dropped 5 bases and J dropped 0 bases, with 14 bases sitting between them. The CDR3 is 16 residues long. DNA for the CDR3: TGTGCCAGCAGTCGCAACAGGAGATTCTCCTACAATGAGCAGTTCTTC. Protein sequence: CASSRNRRFSYNEQFF.

This clonotype occurred many times. This chain joins TRBV3-1 and TRBJ1-1, with no clear D. V was cut by 0 bases and J by 0 bases, with 5 bases left in between. The CDR3 has 14 residues. CDR1 and CDR2 from the germline V gene are LGHDT and YNNKEL (reference sequence). Here the CDR3 reads CASSQEPVNTEAFF. DNA for the CDR3: TGTGCCAGCAGCCAAGAACCCGTGAACACTGAAGCTTTCTTT.